This entry features one T cell receptor beta chain sequence. What antigen it recognizes has not been identified. The input lacks base qualities; no much larger clone sits a single base away. This entry is derived from a study of cytomegalovirus exposure and HLA in healthy donors (dated by TCRdb to about 2017). General notes on the study: According to a later analysis, one platform produced both the 120 validation repertoires and the 620 or so repertoires of the first cohort. Besides the first cohort of around 700 subjects, a separate validation cohort made up of 120 different subjects was used. High-throughput TCR immunosequencing, statistical association of individual TCRs with disease status, and machine learning were combined to predict cytomegalovirus infection status. The study aimed to test whether cataloging public T cell receptors could reveal signatures of past pathogen exposure. Paper-wide results and their limitations: The classifier was reported to diagnose cytomegalovirus status with high specificity and sensitivity in both the original cohort and the validation cohort. Three of the identified cytomegalovirus-associated TCR beta chains were confirmed in vitro to be specific for cytomegalovirus antigens. The authors suggested that the approach could potentially be extended to other disease states and immunological phenotypes. Across donors, most TCR sequences were observed very rarely, whereas some public TCRs were present in many individuals. The study listed 164 TCR beta chains as associated with cytomegalovirus. A later analysis lacked HLA typing for the validation cohort, so it scored co-occurrence in that cohort across all 120 or so repertoires. Subsequent analysis determined that TCRs grouped into clusters in the first cohort also showed a tendency toward co-occurrence across the roughly 110 validation repertoires, and approximately 94% of cluster scores exceeded 0.

The library came from the immunoSEQ multiplex PCR assay. In the source study's methods: A statistical classification framework was built to diagnose cytomegalovirus status from the catalog of TCR beta chain sequences. TCRdb retrieved this table from immuneACCESS and kept in-frame rearrangements only. Not all clones are present; in checked studies, unresolved V genes account for under half, and no reason is known for the remainder. The DNA was the basis for D and trimming; V, J and clone size are from that table. The sample table contains approximately 190,000 clones; only one count was recorded for about 79% of them. The top ten constitute roughly 13% of the sample. The donors were included in the validation cohort of roughly 120 subjects, a group kept apart from the roughly 670-subject first cohort. The CDR3 runs 12 amino acids, cysteine and phenylalanine included. The read is trimmed to its CDR3 DNA, 36 bases read in frame from base 1. V was cut back by 7 bases and J by 8 bases, leaving a gap of 12 bases between them. As encoded in the germline V gene (reference sequence), CDR1 is MNHNY while CDR2 is SVGAGI.

The sequence was obtained from a woman in her twenties or thirties in good health and CMV-seropositive. The chain is encoded by TRBV6-6 joined to TRBJ1-5; confidence is insufficient to name the D gene. Sequenced sample: PBMCs. The CDR3 reads CASTRGLEPQHF. The DNA is as follows: TGTGCCAGCACAAGAGGGCTTGAGCCCCAGCATTTT.